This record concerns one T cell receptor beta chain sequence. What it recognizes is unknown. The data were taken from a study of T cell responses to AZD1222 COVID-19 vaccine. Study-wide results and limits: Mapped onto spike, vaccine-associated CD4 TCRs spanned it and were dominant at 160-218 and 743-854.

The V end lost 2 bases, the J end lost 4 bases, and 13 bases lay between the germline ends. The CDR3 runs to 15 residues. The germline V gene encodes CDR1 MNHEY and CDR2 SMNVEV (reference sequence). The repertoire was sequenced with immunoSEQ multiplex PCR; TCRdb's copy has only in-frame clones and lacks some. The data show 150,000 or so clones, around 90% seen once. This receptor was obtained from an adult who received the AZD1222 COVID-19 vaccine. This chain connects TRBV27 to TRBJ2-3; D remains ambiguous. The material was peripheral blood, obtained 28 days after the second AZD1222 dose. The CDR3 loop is CASSLALPVADTQYF. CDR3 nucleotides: TGTGCCAGCAGTTTAGCCCTCCCCGTTGCAGATACGCAGTATTTT.